What follows are 11 T cell receptor beta chains derived from one specimen sequenced in a study of shared clonotypes between healthy human individuals. CD45RO negativity and positive selection for CCR7 defined naive CD8 cells, a population that excluded terminally differentiated effector memory CD45RA+ cells. The method was immunoSEQ multiplex PCR; TCRdb's version includes in-frame clones alone and lacks a portion of them. The sample holds about 2 million clones, approximately 94% seen once. The specimen was naive CD8+ T cells sorted from blood. These receptors were obtained from a man in his late teens or twenties in good health.

This chain links TRBV19 with TRBJ1-5; D is unresolved. Germline lookup yields CDR1 LNHDA and CDR2 SQIVND (reference sequence). Trimming pared 0 bases from V and 1 base from J, leaving 13 bases between. This CDR3 has 17 residues. The CDR3 spells CASSIDLWAGSNQPQHF. As DNA, the CDR3 is TGTGCCAGTAGTATAGATCTATGGGCAGGAAGCAATCAGCCCCAGCATTTT.

The gene calls are TRBV6-5 and TRBJ1-5; D gene ambiguous. The V gene's germline CDR1 is MNHEY and CDR2 SVGAGI. The CDR3 runs to 14 residues. Trimming pared 6 bases from V and 0 bases from J, leaving 9 bases between. CDR3 bases: TGTGCCAGCAGCTCCGGGTTTAGCAATCAGCCCCAGCATTTT. It codes for CASSSGFSNQPQHF.

J is TRBJ2-2 and V is TRBV30; 10 bases fit TRBD1. CDR3 length: 16 residues. Germline V CDR1 and CDR2: GTSNPN, SVGIG (reference sequence). V lost 0 bases and J lost 6; bases outside the gene matches: 7. The CDR3, as DNA: TGTGCCTGGAGTGTATATGGGACAGGGGATGCCGGGGAGCTGTTTTTT. Its protein is CAWSVYGTGDAGELFF.

The rearrangement joins TRBV30 to TRBJ2-1, with 12 bases that match TRBD2. Germline V gene sequence: CDR1 GTSNPN, CDR2 SVGIG (reference sequence). The ends lost 6 bases at V and 8 bases at J; junction bases unmatched: 11. This CDR3 comprises 15 residues. The CDR3 DNA follows: TGTGCCTGCCTCCTGCTAGCGGGAGGGCCATATGAGCAGTTCTTC. It translates to CACLLLAGGPYEQFF.

Notes on this clone: This specimen includes other DNA sequences encoding the same CDR3. The rearrangement links TRBV7-9 to TRBJ1-3; D gene unclear. The CDR3 consists of 14 residues. Germline V lookup: CDR1 SEHNR, CDR2 FQNEAQ (reference sequence). Trimming cost V 1 base and J 0 bases, with 4 bases left between them. The CDR3 region is CASSLVVSGNTIYF. The CDR3 region has the DNA TGTGCCAGCAGCTTAGTCGTCTCTGGAAACACCATATATTTT.

The rearrangement joins TRBV5-5 to TRBJ2-7, with unresolved D. The CDR3 has 12 residues. Germline V CDR1 and CDR2: SGHKS, YYEKEE (reference sequence). The ends were cut back, 4 bases at V and 0 bases at J, with 5 bases in the middle. The CDR3 here is CASSLSSYEQYF. DNA for the CDR3: TGTGCCAGCAGCCTGAGCTCCTACGAGCAGTACTTC. The entire variable domain, with the rest obtained from reference TRBV5-5 and TRBJ2-7, is as follows: DAGVTQSPTHLIKTRGQQVTLRCSPISGHKSVSWYQQVLGQGPQFIFQYYEKEERGRGNFPDRFSARQFPNYSSELNVNALLLGDSALYLCASSLSSYEQYFGPGTRLTVT.

V gene TRBV7-9 combines with J gene TRBJ1-3, with D hard to call. Germline V lookup: CDR1 SEHNR, CDR2 FQNEAQ (reference sequence). Trimming took off 4 bases at V and 4 bases at J, with 5 bases between the two ends. The CDR3 consists of 12 residues. This CDR3 reads CASSYIGNTIYF. Written as DNA, the CDR3 is TGTGCCAGCAGCTACATAGGAAACACCATATATTTT.

This clone was seen only once. The chain uses TRBV7-8 and TRBJ2-3; TRBD2 is a possible D gene (6 bases). V lost 5 bases to trimming and J lost 1 base, with 16 bases between them. This CDR3 has 16 residues. CDR1 is SGHVS and CDR2 is FQNEAQ in the germline V gene. CDR3 amino acids: CASSIHRDSRTDTQYF. The CDR3 DNA follows: TGTGCCAGCAGCATACACCGGGACTCCCGCACAGATACGCAGTATTTT.

This chain uses TRBV4-3 with TRBJ2-7; 11 nucleotides align to TRBD1. The V gene's germline CDR1 is LGHNA and CDR2 YSLEER. The ends lost 0 bases at V and 2 bases at J; junction bases unmatched: 15. This CDR3 contains 20 residues. DNA of the CDR3: TGCGCCAGCAGCCAAGATCTCAACGGACAGGGGGCCCCCTTCCCCTACGAGCAGTACTTC. Encoded protein: CASSQDLNGQGAPFPYEQYF.

V usage is TRBV29-1 and J usage is TRBJ2-1; 9 positions match TRBD2. With V trimmed by 1 base and J by 7 bases, 8 bases remained unmatched. Germline values: CDR1 SQVTM, CDR2 ANQGSEA. CDR3 size: 15 residues. The CDR3 sequence is CSVEVGASGVNEQFF. The CDR3 DNA reads TGCAGCGTTGAAGTCGGAGCTAGCGGGGTTAATGAGCAGTTCTTC.

The gene calls are TRBV4-1 and TRBJ1-5; D uncertain. This CDR3 has 13 amino acids. CDR1 is MGHRA, CDR2 YSYEKL, per germline. V lost 2 bases and J lost 7, with 9 bases in between. This CDR3 reads CASSQFRQQPQHF. The CDR3 DNA reads TGCGCCAGCAGCCAATTTCGCCAGCAGCCCCAGCATTTT.